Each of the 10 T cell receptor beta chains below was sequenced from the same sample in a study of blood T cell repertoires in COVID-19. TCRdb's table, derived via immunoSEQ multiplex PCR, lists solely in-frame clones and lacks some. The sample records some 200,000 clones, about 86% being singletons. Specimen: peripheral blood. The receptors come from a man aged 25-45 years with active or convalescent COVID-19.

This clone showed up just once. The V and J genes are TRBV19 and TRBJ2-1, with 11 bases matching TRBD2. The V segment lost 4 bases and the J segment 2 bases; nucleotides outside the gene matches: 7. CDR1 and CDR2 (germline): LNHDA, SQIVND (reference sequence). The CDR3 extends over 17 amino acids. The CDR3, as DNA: TGTGCCAGTAGTACCAGACTAGCGGGACTACCCTACAATGAGCAGTTCTTC. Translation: CASSTRLAGLPYNEQFF.

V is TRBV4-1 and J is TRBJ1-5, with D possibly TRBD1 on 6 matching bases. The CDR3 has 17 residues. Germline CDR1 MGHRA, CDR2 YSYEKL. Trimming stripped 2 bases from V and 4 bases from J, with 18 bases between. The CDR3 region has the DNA TGCGCCAGCAGCCAATTCTCAGCCACCCAGGGGAATCAGCCCCAGCATTTT. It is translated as CASSQFSATQGNQPQHF.

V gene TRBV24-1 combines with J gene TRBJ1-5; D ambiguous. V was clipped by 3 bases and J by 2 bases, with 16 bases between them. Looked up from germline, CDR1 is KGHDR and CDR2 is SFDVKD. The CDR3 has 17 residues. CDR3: CATSDGAGRAGNQPQHF. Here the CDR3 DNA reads TGTGCCACCAGTGATGGTGCGGGGAGGGCTGGCAATCAGCCCCAGCATTTT.

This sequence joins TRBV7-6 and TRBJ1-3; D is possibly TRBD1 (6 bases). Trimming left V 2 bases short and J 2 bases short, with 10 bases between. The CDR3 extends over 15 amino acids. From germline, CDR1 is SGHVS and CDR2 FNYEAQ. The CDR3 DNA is TGTGCCAGCAGCTTACAGGGGAGGGCTGGAAACACCATATATTTT. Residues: CASSLQGRAGNTIYF.

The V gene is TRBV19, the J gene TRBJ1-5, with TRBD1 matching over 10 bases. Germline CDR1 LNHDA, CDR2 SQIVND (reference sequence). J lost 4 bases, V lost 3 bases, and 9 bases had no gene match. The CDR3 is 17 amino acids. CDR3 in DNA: TGTGCCAGTAGTATGCGACAGGGGGCTGGAGGGAATCAGCCCCAGCATTTT. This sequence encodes CASSMRQGAGGNQPQHF.

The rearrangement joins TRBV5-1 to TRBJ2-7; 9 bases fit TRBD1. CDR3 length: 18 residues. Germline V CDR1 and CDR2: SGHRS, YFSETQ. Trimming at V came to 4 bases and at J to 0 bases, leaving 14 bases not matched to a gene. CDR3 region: CASSQTTGGTWTSYEQYF. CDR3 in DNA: TGCGCCAGCAGCCAAACGACAGGGGGGACCTGGACCTCCTACGAGCAGTACTTC.

In DNA, the CDR3 is TGTGCCAGCAGCTTCGGGACAGGGCGCCTCCCGGGGGAAAAACTGTTTTTT. Translated: CASSFGTGRLPGEKLFF. J is TRBJ1-4 and V is TRBV2; 9 nucleotides agree with TRBD1. The CDR3 runs 17 residues. Germline values: CDR1 SNHLY, CDR2 FYNNEI. The ends lost 6 bases at V and 8 bases at J; junction bases unmatched: 16.

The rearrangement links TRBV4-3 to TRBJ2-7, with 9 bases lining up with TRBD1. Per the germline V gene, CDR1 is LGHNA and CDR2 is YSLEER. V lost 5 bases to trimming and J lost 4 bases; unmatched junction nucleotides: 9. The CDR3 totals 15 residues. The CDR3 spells CASSRTGTGKYEQYF. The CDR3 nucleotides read TGCGCCAGCAGCAGAACCGGGACAGGGAAGTACGAGCAGTACTTC.

The CDR3: CASRGNSQETQYF. For the CDR3, the DNA is TGTGCCAGCCGTGGCAACAGCCAAGAGACCCAGTACTTC. The chain recombines TRBV27 with TRBJ2-5; no reliable D call. The CDR3 loop spans 13 amino acids. CDR1 is MNHEY and CDR2 is SMNVEV in the germline V gene (reference sequence). Between the trimmed V and J ends, which lost 8 bases and 1 base, there was a span of 11 bases.

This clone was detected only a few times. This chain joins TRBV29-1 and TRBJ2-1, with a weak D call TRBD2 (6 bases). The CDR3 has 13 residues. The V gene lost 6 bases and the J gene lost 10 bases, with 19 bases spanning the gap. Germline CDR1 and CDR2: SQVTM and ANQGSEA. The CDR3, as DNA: TGCAGCGTCGGAGAGCGGGCCCTACGGGAGCAGTTCTTC. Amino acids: CSVGERALREQFF.